The 3 T cell receptor beta chains listed next were all sequenced from one sample in a study of cytomegalovirus exposure and HLA in healthy donors. Primers included in the PCR were 60 Vbeta and 13 Jbeta primers. The repertoire was sequenced with immunoSEQ multiplex PCR; TCRdb's copy has only in-frame clones and lacks some. Of around 260,000 clones in the sample, around 80% are singletons; the top ten hold about 0.3%. The source material was PBMCs. Source of these receptors: a girl aged 2 to 9 in good health and CMV-seronegative.

The rearrangement joins TRBV11-2 to TRBJ1-3; D not resolved. V was trimmed by 1 base and J by 8 bases, leaving 6 bases between them. This CDR3 spans 12 amino acids. The V gene's germline CDR1 is SGHAT and CDR2 FQNNGV. CDR3: CASSLARDTIYF. The CDR3 region has the DNA TGTGCCAGCAGCTTAGCACGGGACACCATATATTTT. Drawing the rest from reference TRBV11-2 and TRBJ1-3, the complete variable domain is EAGVAQSPRYKIIEKRQSVAFWCNPISGHATLYWYQQILGQGPKLLIQFQNNGVVDDSQLPKDRFSAERLKGVDSTLKIQPAKLEDSAVYLCASSLARDTIYFGEGSWLTVV.

This clone occurred once. The chain combines TRBV6-1 with TRBJ1-1, with D unclear. The germline V and J ends were trimmed by 4 bases and 2 bases, with 14 bases remaining between them. The CDR3 sequence is 15 residues long. Germline assignment: CDR1 MNHNS and CDR2 SASEGT. The CDR3 sequence is CASSVMAQSNTEAFF. CDR3 DNA: TGTGCCAGCAGTGTAATGGCACAGTCCAACACTGAAGCTTTCTTT.

This chain connects TRBV7-6 to TRBJ2-5, with no clear D. The CDR3 is 11 amino acids. V dropped 5 bases and J dropped 1 base, with 2 bases sitting between them. Germline assignment: CDR1 SGHVS and CDR2 FNYEAQ. The CDR3 region has the DNA TGTGCCAGCAGCCGCCAAGAGACCCAGTACTTC. This sequence encodes CASSRQETQYF.